The count of the clone carrying this TCR beta chain is one. What it binds is not known. The data stem from a study of T cell responses to AZD1222 COVID-19 vaccine. Study findings and constraints: Breadth and depth of Spike-specific TCRs rose after two AZD1222 doses. At study baseline, merely several AZD1222 recipients were seropositive.

CDR3 length: 14 amino acids. V was shortened by 0 bases and J by 3 bases, with 9 bases between the two germline ends. The germline CDR1 and CDR2 sequences are MNHNS and SASEGT. The data were produced by immunoSEQ multiplex PCR, yet TCRdb's version contains in-frame clones alone and is incomplete. In the table there are 110,000 to 150,000 clones, more than 85% of which are singletons. This TCR was sampled from an adult who had recovered from COVID-19. The sequencing here drew on peripheral blood, taken after recovery from COVID-19. V gene TRBV6-1 combines with J gene TRBJ2-7, with D hard to call. As DNA, the CDR3 is TGTGCCAGCAGTGAAGCAGGGCTCAACTACGAGCAGTACTTC. It yields the protein CASSEAGLNYEQYF.